This T cell receptor beta chain originates from a study of vaccination effects on CD4 cells after COVID-19. Study outcomes and limitations: Convalescent patients were few in the study, and early post-infection timepoints were absent.

Germline-derived CDR1 and CDR2 are SGHDT and YYEEEE. Trimming took 0 bases from V and 0 from J, leaving 9 bases between them. This CDR3 comprises 15 residues. Prior to sequencing, the ViraFEST assay stimulated PBMC with viral peptide pools, which expanded the antigen-specific CD4+ T cells. Following culture for about ten days, CD4+ T cells were isolated. Days 3 and 7 saw half the medium replaced with IL-2 medium. Using immunoSEQ multiplex PCR, the repertoire was profiled, and TCRdb retains in-frame clones only, with some absent. The profile covers about 31,000 clones, with roughly 62% appearing a single time and around 28% taken by the ten largest. To note about this clone: The target antigen is unknown.

This receptor was obtained from a human donor who received a COVID-19 vaccine. Sample: CD4+ T cells from PBMCs cultured with HCoV-229E spike peptides, taken before COVID-19 vaccination. V is TRBV5-6 and J is TRBJ1-1; unclear D gene. CDR3 region: CASSLALGVNTEAFF. DNA of the CDR3: TGTGCCAGCAGCTTGGCCTTGGGCGTGAACACTGAAGCTTTCTTT.